The next 25 T cell receptor beta chains were all read from a single sample in a study of blood T cell repertoires in COVID-19. Data came from immunoSEQ multiplex PCR; TCRdb stores just in-frame clones and leaves some out. The sample includes tens of thousands of clones, roughly 91% seen only once; the top ten take roughly a fifth. The sample was peripheral blood. The receptors here all came from a human donor in a cohort sampled during active COVID-19.

J is TRBJ1-2 and V is TRBV9; TRBD1 is a possible D gene (6 bases). V was cut by 3 bases and J by 4 bases, with 19 bases left in between. The germline V gene encodes CDR1 SGDLS and CDR2 YYNGEE. This CDR3 spans 16 amino acids. CDR3: CASSDEGRGRGYGYTF. CDR3 sequence (DNA): TGTGCCAGCAGCGACGAAGGCAGGGGCCGCGGCTATGGCTACACCTTC.

The V and J genes are TRBV29-1 and TRBJ2-2, with TRBD1 matching 7 bases. The CDR3 loop spans 14 amino acids. V lost 7 bases and J lost 7; bases outside the gene matches: 12. From germline, CDR1 is SQVTM and CDR2 ANQGSEA. In DNA form, the CDR3 reads TGCAGCGCCGGGCCCGCAGGGGGTCACGGGGAGCTGTTTTTT. It specifies CSAGPAGGHGELFF.

The chain employs TRBV7-3 and TRBJ1-1, with TRBD1 identical over 9 bases. This CDR3 comprises 15 residues. Germline CDR1 and CDR2: SGHTA and FQGTGA. The V gene end was trimmed by 2 bases and the J gene end by 4 bases; junction bases not matched to a gene: 5. This chain's CDR3 is CASSLEGQGRTEAFF. CDR3 DNA: TGTGCCAGCAGCTTAGAGGGACAGGGTCGCACTGAAGCTTTCTTT.

The rearrangement links TRBV28 to TRBJ2-2, with a possible D match to TRBD1 (6 bases). The length of the CDR3 is 16 residues. CDR1 MDHEN and CDR2 SYDVKM come from the germline V gene. Between the trimmed V and J ends, which lost 7 bases and 0 bases, there was a span of 15 bases. CDR3 nucleotide sequence: TGTGCCAGCATCCCGGCAGGGACACCGAACACCGGGGAGCTGTTTTTT. This encodes CASIPAGTPNTGELFF.

A few counts support this clone. Here the CDR3 reads CASSLAGDRGASSSYNEQFF. Written as DNA, the CDR3 is TGCGCCAGCAGCTTGGCTGGGGACAGGGGGGCATCAAGCTCCTACAATGAGCAGTTCTTC. This chain links TRBV5-1 with TRBJ2-1, with 11 bases identical to TRBD1. CDR1 and CDR2 from the germline V gene are SGHRS and YFSETQ. The V gene end was trimmed by 0 bases and the J gene end by 0 bases; junction bases not matched to a gene: 11. The CDR3 length is 20 residues.

V gene TRBV7-6 combines with J gene TRBJ1-3; 8 bases align to TRBD1. Germline CDR1 is SGHVS and CDR2 is FNYEAQ. J was trimmed by 3 bases and V by 5 bases; bases with no gene match: 6. The CDR3 extends over 15 amino acids. The CDR3 protein is CASSPPGQVGNTIYF. CDR3 DNA sequence: TGTGCCAGCAGCCCACCGGGACAGGTTGGAAACACCATATATTTT.

This chain joins TRBV30 and TRBJ2-2; TRBD2 matches at 9 bases. Germline loops: CDR1 GTSNPN, CDR2 SVGIG (reference sequence). This CDR3 region has 13 residues. Losses at the gene ends were 5 bases for V and 4 bases for J; bases not matched to a gene: 2. In DNA form, the CDR3 reads TGTGCCTGGTCGACTAGCGGCACCGGGGAGCTGTTTTTT. Residues: CAWSTSGTGELFF.

This clone was found a few times. This chain joins TRBV6-5 and TRBJ1-5; weak D call: TRBD1 (6 bases). Trimming took off 6 bases at V and 7 bases at J, with 10 bases between the two ends. The CDR3 spans 12 residues. Germline lookup yields CDR1 MNHEY and CDR2 SVGAGI. The CDR3 here is CASRTGDQPQHF. The CDR3 bases are TGTGCCAGCAGGACAGGCGACCAGCCCCAGCATTTT.

The genes are TRBV2 and TRBJ1-4; the match to TRBD1 covers 7 bases. This CDR3 region has 16 residues. From germline, CDR1 is SNHLY and CDR2 FYNNEI. With V trimmed by 5 bases and J by 2 bases, 8 bases remained unmatched. This chain's CDR3 is CASSSRTGTTNEKLFF. The CDR3 DNA is TGTGCCAGCAGTTCAAGGACAGGAACCACTAATGAAAAACTGTTTTTT. Variable domain in full (rest from reference TRBV2 and TRBJ1-4): EPEVTQTPSHQVTQMGQEVILRCVPISNHLYFYWYRQILGQKVEFLVSFYNNEISEKSEIFDDQFSVERPDGSNFTLKIRSTKLEDSAMYFCASSSRTGTTNEKLFFGSGTQLSVL.

The chain links TRBV2 to TRBJ2-3; 9 positions agree with TRBD2. Per the germline V gene, CDR1 is SNHLY and CDR2 is FYNNEI. After removal of 1 base from V and 5 bases from J, the junction contained 10 bases not matched to a gene. This CDR3 contains 17 residues. The CDR3 DNA reads TGTGCCAGCAGTGAAGAGGTAGCGGGAGTGGTGGGAGATACGCAGTATTTT. Translating gives CASSEEVAGVVGDTQYF.

This clone has a single count. CDR3 residues: CASSEGRGSYNEQFF. CDR3 coding DNA: TGCGCCAGCAGTGAAGGCCGGGGCTCCTACAATGAGCAGTTCTTC. This chain connects TRBV10-1 to TRBJ2-1; D perhaps matches TRBD2 (5 bases). The V gene's germline CDR1 is WNHNN and CDR2 SYGVQD (reference sequence). CDR3 length: 15 residues. The ends were cut back, 3 bases at V and 0 bases at J, with 9 bases in the middle.

The genes are TRBV6-5 and TRBJ2-1, with 10 bases identical to TRBD2. Trimming at V came to 6 bases and at J to 6 bases, leaving 8 bases not matched to a gene. Germline CDR1 and CDR2: MNHEY and SVGAGI. This CDR3 is 15 amino acids long. In DNA, the CDR3 is TGTGCCAGCAGAGCCCTAGCGGGAGAGGTCAATGAGCAGTTCTTC. It yields the protein CASRALAGEVNEQFF.

The rearrangement links TRBV18 to TRBJ1-1, with D possibly matching TRBD1 (5 bases). Germline CDR1 and CDR2: KGHSH and LQKENI. This CDR3 has 15 amino acids. Deletions cut 3 bases from V and 4 bases from J, with 15 bases between. The CDR3 protein is CASSPPGRASTEAFF. As DNA, the CDR3 is TGTGCCAGCTCACCCCCTGGCAGGGCGAGCACTGAAGCTTTCTTT.

The J gene is TRBJ2-5, the V gene TRBV10-1, with 12 positions matching TRBD2. The CDR3 has 15 amino acids. J was trimmed by 9 bases and V by 0 bases; bases with no gene match: 5. The V gene's germline CDR1 is WNHNN and CDR2 SYGVQD (reference sequence). The CDR3 reads CASSESLAGGRAQYF. Here the CDR3 DNA reads TGCGCCAGCAGTGAGTCACTAGCGGGAGGCAGGGCCCAGTACTTC.

The table lists this clone with a count of one. The rearrangement joins TRBV5-1 to TRBJ2-1; 8 bases align to TRBD1. V was pared by 7 bases and J by 8 bases, with 20 bases of the junction left unmatched. The CDR3 extends over 17 amino acids. The germline CDR1 and CDR2 sequences are SGHRS and YFSETQ. Here the CDR3 reads CASRLKGRTGSFDEQFF. The CDR3 DNA reads as TGCGCCAGCCGCCTTAAGGGGAGGACAGGGTCGTTCGATGAGCAGTTCTTC.

The chain has TRBV11-2 and TRBJ2-6, with 12 positions matching TRBD2. Germline CDR1 SGHAT, CDR2 FQNNGV. J gave up 3 bases and V 2 bases, and 5 bases lay outside the gene matches. The CDR3 sequence is 18 residues long. The CDR3 loop is CASSLHLAGGIGANVLTF. The CDR3 nucleotides read TGTGCCAGCAGCTTACACCTAGCGGGAGGGATTGGGGCCAACGTCCTGACTTTC.

The rearrangement links TRBV19 to TRBJ2-1; maybe TRBD1 (6 bases). This CDR3 spans 14 amino acids. V lost 11 bases and J 0 bases, leaving 14 bases between the germline ends. CDR1 is LNHDA and CDR2 is SQIVND in the germline V gene (reference sequence). CDR3 amino acids: CADDPQGSYNEQFF. The CDR3 DNA is TGTGCCGACGACCCACAGGGCTCCTACAATGAGCAGTTCTTC.

The rearrangement joins TRBV4-3 to TRBJ1-6, with unresolved D. CDR3 length: 17 amino acids. The V end was cut by 0 bases, the J end by 0 bases, with 9 bases between. Germline V lookup: CDR1 LGHNA, CDR2 YSLEER. CDR3 sequence (DNA): TGCGCCAGCAGCCAAGATCGAATGAGCTCCTATAATTCACCCCTCCACTTT. It is translated as CASSQDRMSSYNSPLHF.

This chain connects TRBV27 to TRBJ2-3, with a tentative D call TRBD2 (6 bases). The CDR3 runs to 13 residues. Deletions cut 5 bases from V and 0 bases from J, with 6 bases between. The germline V gene encodes CDR1 MNHEY and CDR2 SMNVEV (reference sequence). This CDR3 is CASSGTSTDTQYF. The DNA of the CDR3 is TGTGCCAGCAGTGGGACTAGCACAGATACGCAGTATTTT.

This clone was counted once. This sequence joins TRBV18 and TRBJ1-4; no firm D call. The CDR3 consists of 16 residues. V was trimmed by 2 bases and J by 2 bases, leaving 12 bases between them. Germline CDR1 and CDR2: KGHSH and LQKENI. The CDR3 reads CASSPSQYGTNEKLFF. The CDR3 DNA reads as TGTGCCAGCTCACCATCCCAGTACGGGACTAATGAAAAACTGTTTTTT.

The CDR3 coding sequence is TGCGCCAGCAGCTTTCAAGGTTCAGGGTTTGTCGGGAGGGGGTCCTACAATGAGCAGTTCTTC. Protein sequence: CASSFQGSGFVGRGSYNEQFF. J is TRBJ2-1 and V is TRBV5-1; 8 bases match TRBD2. CDR3 length: 21 amino acids. Germline V gene sequence: CDR1 SGHRS, CDR2 YFSETQ. V shed 2 bases and J 1 base; nucleotides not matched to a gene: 20.

This clone came up once. This sequence joins TRBV12-3 or TRBV12-4 and TRBJ1-5; D perhaps matches TRBD1 (5 bases). This CDR3 comprises 13 residues. V gave up 4 bases and J gave up 4 bases, with 8 bases separating them. CDR3 in DNA: TGTGCCAGCAGTTGGGCAGGGAATCAGCCCCAGCATTTT. Translation gives CASSWAGNQPQHF.

The chain combines TRBV20-1 with TRBJ1-1, with TRBD1 identical over 7 bases. Germline CDR1 reads DFQATT; CDR2 reads SNEGSKA (reference sequence). The V segment lost 3 bases and the J segment 2 bases; nucleotides outside the gene matches: 9. The CDR3 consists of 15 residues. CDR3 nucleotide sequence: TGCAGTGCTAGTGCCAGGGGGGTTTCTAACACTGAAGCTTTCTTT. Its translation: CSASARGVSNTEAFF.

This chain connects TRBV28 to TRBJ2-5; 7 bases fit TRBD2. The junction had 14 bases not matched to a gene; V was cut back by 5 bases and J by 2 bases. Germline V gives CDR1 MDHEN, CDR2 SYDVKM. This CDR3 comprises 17 residues. This chain's CDR3 is CASSQTTSREVQETQYF. As DNA, the CDR3 is TGTGCCAGCAGTCAAACCACCTCCCGGGAGGTTCAAGAGACCCAGTACTTC.

The chain combines TRBV7-2 with TRBJ1-1; a weak D match, TRBD1 (6 bases). The V end was cut by 1 base, the J end by 2 bases, with 20 bases between. The germline CDR1 and CDR2 sequences are SGHTA and FQGNSA. The CDR3 has 18 amino acids. The CDR3 reads CASSLVPAAGAPNTEAFF. The CDR3 DNA sequence: TGTGCCAGCAGCTTAGTACCGGCCGCGGGGGCGCCCAACACTGAAGCTTTCTTT. Based on the CDR3 plus reference TRBV7-2 and TRBJ1-1, the full variable domain is GAGVSQSPSNKVTEKGKDVELRCDPISGHTALYWYRQSLGQGLEFLIYFQGNSAPDKSGLPSDRFSAERTGGSVSTLTIQRTQQEDSAVYLCASSLVPAAGAPNTEAFFGQGTRLTVV.